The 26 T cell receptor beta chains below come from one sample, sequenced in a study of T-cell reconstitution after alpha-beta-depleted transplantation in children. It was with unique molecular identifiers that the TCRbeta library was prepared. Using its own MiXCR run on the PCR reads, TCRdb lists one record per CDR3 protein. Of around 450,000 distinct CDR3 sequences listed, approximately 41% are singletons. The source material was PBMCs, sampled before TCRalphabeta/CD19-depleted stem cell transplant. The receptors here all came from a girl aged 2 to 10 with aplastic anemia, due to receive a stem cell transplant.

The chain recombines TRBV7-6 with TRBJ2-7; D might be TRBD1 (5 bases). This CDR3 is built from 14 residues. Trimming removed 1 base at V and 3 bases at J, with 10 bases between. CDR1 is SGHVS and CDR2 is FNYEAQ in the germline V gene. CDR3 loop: CASSLGGRSYEQYF. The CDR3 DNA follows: TGTGCCAGCAGCTTAGGGGGCAGAAGCTACGAGCAGTACTTC.

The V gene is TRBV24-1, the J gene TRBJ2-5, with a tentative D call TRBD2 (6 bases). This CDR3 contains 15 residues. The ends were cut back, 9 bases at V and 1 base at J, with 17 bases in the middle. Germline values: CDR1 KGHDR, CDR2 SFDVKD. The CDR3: CATLPPRDSQETQYF. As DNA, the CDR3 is TGTGCCACCCTTCCTCCCCGGGACTCCCAAGAGACCCAGTACTTC.

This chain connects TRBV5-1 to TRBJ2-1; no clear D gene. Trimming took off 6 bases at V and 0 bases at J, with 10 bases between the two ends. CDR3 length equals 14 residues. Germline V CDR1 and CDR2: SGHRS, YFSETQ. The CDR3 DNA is TGCGCCAGCACGACACCCAGCTCCTACAATGAGCAGTTCTTC. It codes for CASTTPSSYNEQFF.

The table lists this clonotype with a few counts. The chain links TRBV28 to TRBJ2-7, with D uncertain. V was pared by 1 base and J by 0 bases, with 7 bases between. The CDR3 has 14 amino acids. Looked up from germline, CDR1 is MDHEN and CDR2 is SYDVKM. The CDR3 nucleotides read TGTGCCAGCAGTTTATACGACGGCTCCTACGAGCAGTACTTC. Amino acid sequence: CASSLYDGSYEQYF.

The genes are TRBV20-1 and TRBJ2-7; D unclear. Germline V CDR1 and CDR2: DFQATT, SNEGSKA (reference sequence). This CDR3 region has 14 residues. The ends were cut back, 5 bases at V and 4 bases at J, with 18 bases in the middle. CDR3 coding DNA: TGCAGTGCTTCAGACGGTAGCAGGCGTTACGAGCAGTACTTC. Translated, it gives CSASDGSRRYEQYF.

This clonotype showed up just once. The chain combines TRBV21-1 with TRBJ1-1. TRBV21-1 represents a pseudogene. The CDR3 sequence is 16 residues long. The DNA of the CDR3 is TGTGCCAGCAGCAAAGTGGGCAGACTGATGAACACTGAAGCTTTCTTT. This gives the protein CASSKVGRLMNTEAFF.

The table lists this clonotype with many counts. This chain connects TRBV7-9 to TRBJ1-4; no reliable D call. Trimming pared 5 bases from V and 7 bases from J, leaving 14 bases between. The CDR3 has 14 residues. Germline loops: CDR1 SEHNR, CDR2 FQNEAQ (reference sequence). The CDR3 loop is CASSARVEGEKLFF. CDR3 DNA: TGTGCCAGCAGCGCGCGGGTAGAGGGTGAAAAACTGTTTTTT.

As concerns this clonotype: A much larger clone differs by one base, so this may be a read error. CDR3 loop: CASSSRQGLHQTQHF. CDR3 in DNA: TGTGCCAGCAGTTCCAGACAGGGGCTCCATCAGACCCAGCATTTT. The chain recombines TRBV12-3 or TRBV12-4 with TRBJ1-5; 8 nucleotides match TRBD1. This CDR3 comprises 15 residues.

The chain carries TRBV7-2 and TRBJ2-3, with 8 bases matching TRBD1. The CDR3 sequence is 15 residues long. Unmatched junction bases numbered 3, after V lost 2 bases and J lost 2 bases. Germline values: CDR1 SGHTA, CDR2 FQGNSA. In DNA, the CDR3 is TGTGCCAGCAGCTTATGGGGACAGGTCACAGATACGCAGTATTTT. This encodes CASSLWGQVTDTQYF.

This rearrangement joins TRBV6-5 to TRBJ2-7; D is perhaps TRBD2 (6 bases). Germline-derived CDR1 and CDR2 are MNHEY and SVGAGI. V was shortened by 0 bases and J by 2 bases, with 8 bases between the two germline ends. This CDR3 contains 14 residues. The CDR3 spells CASSYSAGTYEQYF. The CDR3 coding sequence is TGTGCCAGCAGTTACTCGGCGGGGACCTACGAGCAGTACTTC.

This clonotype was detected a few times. CDR3 nucleotide sequence: TGCAGTGCTGACACAGATACGCAGTATTTT. Residues: CSADTDTQYF. The chain carries TRBV20-1 and TRBJ2-3, with D unresolved. Germline V lookup: CDR1 DFQATT, CDR2 SNEGSKA (reference sequence). The CDR3 extends over 10 amino acids. The V and J ends lost 5 bases and 2 bases respectively, with 2 bases between them.

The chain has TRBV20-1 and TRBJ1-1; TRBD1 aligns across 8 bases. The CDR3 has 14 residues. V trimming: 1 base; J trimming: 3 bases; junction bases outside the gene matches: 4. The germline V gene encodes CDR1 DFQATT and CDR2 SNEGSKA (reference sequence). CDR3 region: CSARGPQGDTEAFF. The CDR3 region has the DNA TGCAGTGCTAGAGGTCCACAGGGGGACACTGAAGCTTTCTTT.

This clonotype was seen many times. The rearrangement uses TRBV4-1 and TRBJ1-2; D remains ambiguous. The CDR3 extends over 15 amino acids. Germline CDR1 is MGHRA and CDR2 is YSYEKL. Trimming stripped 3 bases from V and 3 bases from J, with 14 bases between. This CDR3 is CASSQVLREDYGYTF. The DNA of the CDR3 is TGCGCCAGCAGCCAGGTGTTGCGGGAGGACTATGGCTACACCTTC.

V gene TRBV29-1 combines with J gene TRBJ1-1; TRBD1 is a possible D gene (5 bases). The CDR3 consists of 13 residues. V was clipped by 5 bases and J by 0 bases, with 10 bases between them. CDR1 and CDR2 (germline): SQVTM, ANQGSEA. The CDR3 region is CSVQRQLNTEAFF. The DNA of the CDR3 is TGCAGCGTTCAGCGACAGCTGAACACTGAAGCTTTCTTT.

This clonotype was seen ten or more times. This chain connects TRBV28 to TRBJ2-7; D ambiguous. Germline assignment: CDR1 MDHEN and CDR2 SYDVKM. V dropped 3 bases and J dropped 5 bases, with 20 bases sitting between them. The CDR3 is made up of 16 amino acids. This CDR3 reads CASSFGRHVKVNEQYF. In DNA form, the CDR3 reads TGTGCCAGCAGTTTTGGGCGACACGTTAAGGTGAACGAGCAGTACTTC.

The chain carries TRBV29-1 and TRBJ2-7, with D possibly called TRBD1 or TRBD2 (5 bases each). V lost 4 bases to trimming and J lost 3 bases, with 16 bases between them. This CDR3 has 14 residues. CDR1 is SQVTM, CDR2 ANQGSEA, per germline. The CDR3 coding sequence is TGCAGCGTTGTCCCGACAGAGGCGGGCTACGAGCAGTACTTC. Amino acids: CSVVPTEAGYEQYF.

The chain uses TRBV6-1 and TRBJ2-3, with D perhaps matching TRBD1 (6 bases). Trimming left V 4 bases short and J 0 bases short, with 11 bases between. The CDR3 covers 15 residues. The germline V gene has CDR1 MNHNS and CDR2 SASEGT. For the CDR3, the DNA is TGTGCCAGCAGTGGCATGGGACATAGCACAGATACGCAGTATTTT. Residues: CASSGMGHSTDTQYF.

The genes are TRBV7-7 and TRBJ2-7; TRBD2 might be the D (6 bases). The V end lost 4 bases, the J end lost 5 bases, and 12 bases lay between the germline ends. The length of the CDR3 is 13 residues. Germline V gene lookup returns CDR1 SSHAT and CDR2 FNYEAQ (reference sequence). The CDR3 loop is CASSSGTGDEQYF. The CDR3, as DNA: TGTGCCAGCAGCTCCGGGACTGGTGACGAGCAGTACTTC.

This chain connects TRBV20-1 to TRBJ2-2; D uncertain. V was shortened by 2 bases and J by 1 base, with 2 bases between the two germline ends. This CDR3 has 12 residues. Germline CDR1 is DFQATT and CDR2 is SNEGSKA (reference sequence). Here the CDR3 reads CSARQNTGELFF. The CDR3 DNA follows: TGCAGTGCTAGACAGAACACCGGGGAGCTGTTTTTT.

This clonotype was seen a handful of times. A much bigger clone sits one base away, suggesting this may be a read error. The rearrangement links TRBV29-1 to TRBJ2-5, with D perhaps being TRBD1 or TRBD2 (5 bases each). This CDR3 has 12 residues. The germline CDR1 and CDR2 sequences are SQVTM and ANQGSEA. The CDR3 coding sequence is TGCACCTACCTGGGGGTCCAAGAGACCCAGTACTTC. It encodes CTYLGVQETQYF. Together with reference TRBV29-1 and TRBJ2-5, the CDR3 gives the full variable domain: SAVISQKPSRDICQRGTSLTIQCQVDSQVTMMFWYRQQPGQSLTLIATANQGSEATYESGFVIDKFPISRPNLTFSTLTVSNMSPEDSSIYLCTYLGVQETQYFGPGTRLLVL.

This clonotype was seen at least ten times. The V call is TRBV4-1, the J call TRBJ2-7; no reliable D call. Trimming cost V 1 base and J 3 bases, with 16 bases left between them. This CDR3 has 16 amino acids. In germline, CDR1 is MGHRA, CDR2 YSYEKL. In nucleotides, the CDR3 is TGCGCCAGCAGCCAAGGTTTGTCGAGCGTCTACTACGAGCAGTACTTC. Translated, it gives CASSQGLSSVYYEQYF.

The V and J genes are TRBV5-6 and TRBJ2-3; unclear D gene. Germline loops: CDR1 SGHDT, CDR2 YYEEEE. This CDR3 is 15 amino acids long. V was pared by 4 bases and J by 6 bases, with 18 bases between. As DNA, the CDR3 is TGTGCCAGCAGCCTGCTCAGCCTCCTTCGGGATACGCAGTATTTT. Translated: CASSLLSLLRDTQYF.

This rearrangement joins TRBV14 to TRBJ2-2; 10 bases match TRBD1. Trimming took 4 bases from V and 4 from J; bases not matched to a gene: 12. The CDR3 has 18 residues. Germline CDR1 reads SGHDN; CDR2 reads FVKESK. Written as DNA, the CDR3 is TGTGCCAGCAGCCGACGACAGGGGGCGGTCGTAGGCACCGGGGAGCTGTTTTTT. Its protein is CASSRRQGAVVGTGELFF.

Here the CDR3 DNA reads TGTGCCAGCAGCCAAGATCAATGGCGGCACAATGAGCAGTTCTTC. Its protein product is CASSQDQWRHNEQFF. This chain connects TRBV3-1 to TRBJ2-1, with D uncertain. The CDR3 is 15 amino acids. Trimming took off 0 bases at V and 5 bases at J, with 11 bases between the two ends. Per the germline V gene, CDR1 is LGHDT and CDR2 is YNNKEL (reference sequence).

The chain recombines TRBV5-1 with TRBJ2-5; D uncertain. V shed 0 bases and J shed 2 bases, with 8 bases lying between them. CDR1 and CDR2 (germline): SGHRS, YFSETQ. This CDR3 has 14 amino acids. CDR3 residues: CASSLVALQETQYF. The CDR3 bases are TGCGCCAGCAGCTTGGTGGCCTTACAAGAGACCCAGTACTTC.

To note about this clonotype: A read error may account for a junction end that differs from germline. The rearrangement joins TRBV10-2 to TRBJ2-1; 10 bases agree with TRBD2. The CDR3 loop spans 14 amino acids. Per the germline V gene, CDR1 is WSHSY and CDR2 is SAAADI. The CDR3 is CATSESGRGREQFF. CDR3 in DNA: TGCGCCACCAGTGAGAGCGGGAGGGGGCGTGAGCAGTTCTTC.